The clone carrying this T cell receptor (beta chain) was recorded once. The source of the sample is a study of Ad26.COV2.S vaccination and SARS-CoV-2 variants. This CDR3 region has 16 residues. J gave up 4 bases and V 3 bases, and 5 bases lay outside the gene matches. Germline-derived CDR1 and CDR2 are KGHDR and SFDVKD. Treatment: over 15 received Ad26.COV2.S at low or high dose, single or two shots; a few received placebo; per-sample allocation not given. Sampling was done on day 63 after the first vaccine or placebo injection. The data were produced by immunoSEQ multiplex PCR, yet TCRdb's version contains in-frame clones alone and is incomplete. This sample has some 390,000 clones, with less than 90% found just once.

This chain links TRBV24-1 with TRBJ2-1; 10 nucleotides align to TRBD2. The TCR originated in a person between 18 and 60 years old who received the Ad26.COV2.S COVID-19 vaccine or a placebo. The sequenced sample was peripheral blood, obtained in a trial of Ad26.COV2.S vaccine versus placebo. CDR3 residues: CATSDNSGGQYNEQFF. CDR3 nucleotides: TGTGCCACCAGTGATAATAGCGGGGGGCAATACAATGAGCAGTTCTTC.